Reported below is one T cell receptor (beta chain). Its cognate antigen is unknown. Primers for the PCR totalled 60 Vbeta and 13 Jbeta. Assay used: immunoSEQ multiplex PCR; TCRdb lists only in-frame clones, some missing. The sample includes 130,000 or so clones, just under 85% of them seen just once. The data were taken from a study of cytomegalovirus exposure and HLA in healthy donors. On the study more broadly: Early on, a data release was issued that held 80 million or so unique TCRs from HLA-typed donors. Whole-study results and caveats: Analyzed later, association rates of TCRs varied across HLA loci, with DRB1 most and HLA-C fewest. It was 164 TCR beta chains that were listed as cytomegalovirus-associated.

The CDR3 length is 11 residues. The V end was cut by 5 bases, the J end by 5 bases, with 7 bases between. CDR1 is SGHNT and CDR2 is YYREEE in the germline V gene (reference sequence). The V call is TRBV5-4, the J call TRBJ2-5; no clear D. The sequence derives from a woman in her thirties or forties in good health and CMV-seronegative. The sequencing input was PBMCs. The CDR3 bases are TGTGCCAGCAGGGAGAAGGAGACCCAGTACTTC. Translating gives CASREKETQYF.